The 29 T cell receptor beta chains below were found in one sample sequenced in a study of OX40 agonist ivuxolimab in advanced cancers. To prepare the library, the immunoSEQ multiplex PCR assay was applied. TCRdb carries this immuneACCESS record with in-frame sequences only. Its versions omit some clonotypes, under half of them owing to an unresolved V gene in the studies checked, with the rest unexplained. Present in this sample are about 89,000 clones, about 82% of which were seen just once. The ten largest make up over 5% of the sample. The material sequenced was CD4+ or CD8+ T cells sorted from blood, taken in a trial of the OX40 agonist ivuxolimab. The receptors were gathered from an adult with an advanced solid tumor such as melanoma, head and neck, liver or kidney cancer.

V usage is TRBV4-1 and J usage is TRBJ1-3, with no clear D. The CDR3 covers 15 residues. V lost 4 bases and J 0 bases, leaving 10 bases between the germline ends. CDR1 is MGHRA, CDR2 YSYEKL, per germline. Here the CDR3 reads CASSPIGASGNTIYF. CDR3 coding DNA: TGCGCCAGCAGCCCCATAGGAGCCTCTGGAAACACCATATATTTT.

The rearrangement links TRBV30 to TRBJ1-3; D remains unclear. Germline CDR1 GTSNPN, CDR2 SVGIG (reference sequence). V was clipped by 3 bases and J by 0 bases, with 6 bases between them. The CDR3 spans 13 residues. Here the CDR3 DNA reads TGTGCCTGGAGGGCTGGCTCTGGAAACACCATATATTTT. Its translation is CAWRAGSGNTIYF.

This clone showed up just a few times. The chain has TRBV5-1 and TRBJ1-6; tentatively, D is TRBD1 (5 bases). Germline V lookup: CDR1 SGHRS, CDR2 YFSETQ. The V end lost 6 bases, the J end lost 6 bases, and 13 bases lay between the germline ends. The CDR3 is made up of 14 amino acids. CDR3 residues: CASNTGVSNSPLHF. Here the CDR3 DNA reads TGCGCCAGCAACACAGGCGTTAGTAATTCACCCCTCCACTTT. Full variable domain (missing parts from reference TRBV5-1 and TRBJ1-6): KAGVTQTPRYLIKTRGQQVTLSCSPISGHRSVSWYQQTPGQGLQFLFEYFSETQRNKGNFPGRFSGRQFSNSRSEMNVSTLELGDSALYLCASNTGVSNSPLHFGNGTRLTVT.

In DNA, the CDR3 is TGTGCCAGCAGCCCTGGCTCTGGAAACACCATATATTTT. This encodes CASSPGSGNTIYF. The rearrangement joins TRBV9 to TRBJ1-3; no definite D call. Trimming shortened V by 4 bases and J by 0 bases, and 5 bases separated the two germline ends. Germline values: CDR1 SGDLS, CDR2 YYNGEE. The CDR3 runs 13 residues. Supplemented by reference TRBV9 and TRBJ1-3, the full variable domain reads DSGVTQTPKHLITATGQRVTLRCSPRSGDLSVYWYQQSLDQGLQFLIQYYNGEERAKGNILERFSAQQFPDLHSELNLSSLELGDSALYFCASSPGSGNTIYFGEGSWLTVV.

The gene calls are TRBV6-6 and TRBJ1-5, with a tentative D call TRBD1 (5 bases). Trimming pared 7 bases from V and 0 bases from J, leaving 13 bases between. Germline V CDR1 and CDR2: MNHNY, SVGAGI (reference sequence). The CDR3 covers 15 residues. Here the CDR3 reads CASMLTDYSNQPQHF. CDR3 coding DNA: TGTGCCAGCATGCTGACAGACTATAGCAATCAGCCCCAGCATTTT.

CDR3 nucleotide sequence: TGTGCCAGCAGTTACGAGGGCTACGAGCAGTACTTC. Residues: CASSYEGYEQYF. The chain recombines TRBV6-5 with TRBJ2-7, with D maybe TRBD2 (5 bases). CDR1 is MNHEY and CDR2 is SVGAGI in the germline V gene. V shed 2 bases and J shed 3 bases, with 5 bases lying between them. This CDR3 spans 12 amino acids.

This chain links TRBV6-5 with TRBJ1-1, with 10 positions matching TRBD1. The junction had 9 bases not matched to a gene; V was cut back by 10 bases and J by 1 base. From germline, CDR1 is MNHEY and CDR2 SVGAGI. The CDR3 consists of 15 residues. CDR3 DNA sequence: TGTGCCACTCGTGGGACAGGGGCCGGGAACACTGAAGCTTTCTTT. It is translated as CATRGTGAGNTEAFF.

The CDR3 DNA reads TGTGCCAGCAGCAAAGGCACGGGAAGTCGAACCCACGAGCAGTACTTC. Encoded protein: CASSKGTGSRTHEQYF. The chain joins TRBV5-6 to TRBJ2-7, with D maybe TRBD2 (5 bases). CDR3 length: 16 residues. V gave up 4 bases and J gave up 5 bases, with 22 bases separating them. From germline, CDR1 is SGHDT and CDR2 YYEEEE.

The rearrangement joins TRBV19 to TRBJ1-5; 10 bases fit TRBD1. The CDR3 is 18 residues long. V trimming: 9 bases; J trimming: 0 bases; junction bases outside the gene matches: 14. The V gene's germline CDR1 is LNHDA and CDR2 SQIVND (reference sequence). CDR3: CASALNRDRGGSNQPQHF. The CDR3 DNA is TGTGCCAGCGCCCTAAACCGGGACAGGGGTGGTAGCAATCAGCCCCAGCATTTT.

The chain has TRBV7-6 and TRBJ2-2, with D possibly being TRBD2 (6 bases). The CDR3 totals 16 residues. Deletions cut 6 bases from V and 1 base from J, with 15 bases between. Germline V gives CDR1 SGHVS, CDR2 FNYEAQ. CDR3 loop: CASRQNAGLNTGELFF. The DNA for the CDR3 is TGTGCCAGCAGACAAAATGCGGGGTTGAACACCGGGGAGCTGTTTTTT.

There are a few counts of this clone. The J gene is TRBJ1-6, the V gene TRBV30; weak D call: TRBD1 (6 bases). In germline, CDR1 is GTSNPN, CDR2 SVGIG (reference sequence). This CDR3 region has 13 residues. Trimming took 8 bases from V and 7 from J, leaving 15 bases between them. The CDR3 loop is CASRLGGNSPLHF. CDR3 DNA sequence: TGTGCCAGCCGTCTGGGGGGCAATTCACCCCTCCACTTT.

The chain has TRBV6-5 and TRBJ2-7; the match to TRBD2 covers 8 bases. The CDR3 covers 15 residues. The germline V gene encodes CDR1 MNHEY and CDR2 SVGAGI. V lost 3 bases, J lost 0 bases, and 4 bases stayed unmatched. The CDR3 DNA sequence: TGTGCCAGCAGTTATTCCAGCGGGAGCTCCTACGAGCAGTACTTC. Translating gives CASSYSSGSSYEQYF.

The chain is built from TRBV30 and TRBJ1-2; D gene ambiguous. Deletions cut 4 bases from V and 4 bases from J, with 10 bases between. Germline V gene data show CDR1 as GTSNPN and CDR2 as SVGIG (reference sequence). The CDR3 length is 12 residues. The CDR3 sequence: CAWMVTPYGYTF. In DNA, the CDR3 is TGTGCCTGGATGGTCACCCCCTATGGCTACACCTTC.

The rearrangement joins TRBV7-2 to TRBJ2-7; the match to TRBD1 covers 7 bases. Unmatched junction bases numbered 6, after V lost 5 bases and J lost 5 bases. This CDR3 contains 13 residues. CDR1 and CDR2 (germline): SGHTA, FQGNSA. Written as DNA, the CDR3 is TGTGCCAGCAGCCCTCGGGACAGAGACGAGCAGTACTTC. Translating it yields CASSPRDRDEQYF. The variable domain in full, with the rest retrieved from reference TRBV7-2 and TRBJ2-7, is GAGVSQSPSNKVTEKGKDVELRCDPISGHTALYWYRQSLGQGLEFLIYFQGNSAPDKSGLPSDRFSAERTGGSVSTLTIQRTQQEDSAVYLCASSPRDRDEQYFGPGTRLTVT.

This rearrangement joins TRBV6-5 to TRBJ2-5; D possibly corresponds to TRBD2 (6 bases). Looked up from germline, CDR1 is MNHEY and CDR2 is SVGAGI. The CDR3 is 15 amino acids. V lost 1 base and J lost 2, with 11 bases in between. CDR3 amino acids: CASSYLGTPQETQYF. CDR3 sequence (DNA): TGTGCCAGCAGTTACTTAGGGACTCCACAAGAGACCCAGTACTTC.

This chain uses TRBV5-1 with TRBJ2-3; perhaps D is TRBD1 or TRBD2 (6 bases each). Trimming left V 3 bases short and J 4 bases short, with 15 bases between. Per germline, CDR1 SGHRS and CDR2 YFSETQ. This CDR3 region has 15 residues. The CDR3 loop reads CASSSMGGESDTQYF. CDR3 nucleotide sequence: TGCGCCAGCAGCTCCATGGGGGGCGAGTCAGATACGCAGTATTTT.

This clone was detected a few times. This chain joins TRBV6-1 and TRBJ1-6; no clear D. Germline values: CDR1 MNHNS, CDR2 SASEGT. The CDR3 contains 13 residues. Trimming shortened V by 6 bases and J by 6 bases, and 9 bases separated the two germline ends. DNA of the CDR3: TGTGCCAGCAGCAATGACTTTAATTCACCCCTCCACTTT. It specifies CASSNDFNSPLHF.

The CDR3 loop is CASSKEGPSLVFF. For the CDR3, the DNA is TGCGCCAGCTCTAAAGAAGGACCATCTCTGGTTTTCTTT. The genes are TRBV10-1 and TRBJ1-1; D is uncertain. Germline V gene sequence: CDR1 WNHNN, CDR2 SYGVQD (reference sequence). CDR3 length: 13 residues. V lost 8 bases and J lost 13, with 23 bases in between.

The chain employs TRBV6-6 and TRBJ2-7; tentatively, D is TRBD2 (5 bases). The CDR3 has 12 amino acids. Trimming pared 5 bases from V and 7 bases from J, leaving 12 bases between. Germline V gene sequence: CDR1 MNHNY, CDR2 SVGAGI (reference sequence). The CDR3 loop is CASSPSSGEQYF. For the CDR3, the DNA is TGTGCCAGCAGTCCCTCCTCGGGGGAGCAGTACTTC.

The CDR3, as DNA: TGTGCCACCAGACAGAAAGGGAGCAATCAGCCCCAGCATTTT. It codes for CATRQKGSNQPQHF. The gene calls are TRBV19 and TRBJ1-5; possibly TRBD1 for D (5 bases). V was trimmed by 10 bases and J by 1 base, leaving 14 bases between them. From germline, CDR1 is LNHDA and CDR2 SQIVND (reference sequence). CDR3 length: 14 residues.

This chain joins TRBV4-1 and TRBJ2-2; no firm D call. CDR1 MGHRA and CDR2 YSYEKL come from the germline V gene. The V end lost 3 bases, the J end lost 4 bases, and 6 bases lay between the germline ends. The CDR3 extends over 13 amino acids. CDR3 in DNA: TGCGCCAGCAGCCATGAGATCACCGGGGAGCTGTTTTTT. The encoded protein is CASSHEITGELFF.

The V call is TRBV30, the J call TRBJ2-3, with 10 bases fitting TRBD2. The V gene end was trimmed by 8 bases and the J gene end by 1 base; junction bases not matched to a gene: 9. Germline V CDR1 and CDR2: GTSNPN, SVGIG (reference sequence). The CDR3 has 15 amino acids. CDR3 residues: CAGSIGLAGTDTQYF. CDR3 bases: TGTGCCGGGTCAATAGGACTAGCGGGCACAGATACGCAGTATTTT.

The V and J genes are TRBV7-2 and TRBJ2-5, with 13 positions matching TRBD2. The V segment lost 5 bases and the J segment 3 bases; nucleotides outside the gene matches: 3. CDR1 is SGHTA and CDR2 is FQGNSA in the germline V gene. The CDR3 covers 15 residues. The CDR3 protein is CASSLGTSGKETQYF. The CDR3 nucleotides read TGTGCCAGCAGCCTCGGGACTAGCGGGAAAGAGACCCAGTACTTC.

This sequence joins TRBV7-9 and TRBJ2-1; no clear D gene. Germline-derived CDR1 and CDR2 are SEHNR and FQNEAQ (reference sequence). This CDR3 has 17 residues. The V and J ends lost 1 base and 1 base respectively, with 14 bases between them. CDR3 in DNA: TGTGCCAGCAGCTTAGTCGAGACGGTTGGGTCCTACAATGAGCAGTTCTTC. It encodes CASSLVETVGSYNEQFF. The full variable domain, its missing parts supplied by reference TRBV7-9 and TRBJ2-1, is DTGVSQNPRHKITKRGQNVTFRCDPISEHNRLYWYRQTLGQGPEFLTYFQNEAQLEKSRLLSDRFSAERPKGSFSTLEIQRTEQGDSAMYLCASSLVETVGSYNEQFFGPGTRLTVL.

The V and J genes are TRBV5-1 and TRBJ2-7, with 7 bases matching TRBD2. Germline values: CDR1 SGHRS, CDR2 YFSETQ. The ends lost 4 bases at V and 0 bases at J; junction bases unmatched: 4. The CDR3 has 14 amino acids. For the CDR3, the DNA is TGCGCCAGCAGCCAAATAGCGGGCTCCTACGAGCAGTACTTC. Amino acids: CASSQIAGSYEQYF.

The table lists this clone with a count of one. The chain has TRBV6-1 and TRBJ1-4; D is possibly TRBD1 (5 bases). Trimming took 1 base from V and 8 from J, leaving 11 bases between them. The CDR3 contains 14 residues. Germline CDR1 MNHNS, CDR2 SASEGT. CDR3 region: CASSEDPGREKLFF. CDR3 sequence (DNA): TGTGCCAGCAGTGAAGATCCAGGGCGGGAAAAACTGTTTTTT.

The rearrangement links TRBV6-5 to TRBJ1-1, with D maybe TRBD1 (5 bases). The CDR3 runs 14 residues. V lost 0 bases and J lost 4, with 9 bases in between. Germline lookup yields CDR1 MNHEY and CDR2 SVGAGI. The chain's CDR3 is CASSYSTGATEAFF. CDR3 coding DNA: TGTGCCAGCAGTTACTCGACTGGGGCCACTGAAGCTTTCTTT.

V usage is TRBV19 and J usage is TRBJ2-3, with 10 nucleotides matching TRBD1. Germline-derived CDR1 and CDR2 are LNHDA and SQIVND (reference sequence). The CDR3 is 14 amino acids. Trimming removed 5 bases from V and 4 bases from J; junction bases left unmatched: 3. CDR3: CASSLGQGPDTQYF. CDR3 bases: TGTGCCAGTAGTTTGGGACAGGGGCCAGATACGCAGTATTTT. Drawing the rest from reference TRBV19 and TRBJ2-3, the complete variable domain is DGGITQSPKYLFRKEGQNVTLSCEQNLNHDAMYWYRQDPGQGLRLIYYSQIVNDFQKGDIAEGYSVSREKKESFPLTVTSAQKNPTAFYLCASSLGQGPDTQYFGPGTRLTVL.

The rearrangement links TRBV7-2 to TRBJ2-3; D is unresolved. This CDR3 is 12 amino acids long. V was trimmed by 4 bases and J by 2 bases, leaving 4 bases between them. Germline CDR1 is SGHTA and CDR2 is FQGNSA. Here the CDR3 reads CASSYYTDTQYF. The CDR3 nucleotides are TGTGCCAGCAGCTATTACACAGATACGCAGTATTTT.